Shown below are 17 T cell receptor beta chains from a single sample sequenced in a study of blood T cells in healthy people across ages. For the second PCR, which ran for about 7 to 11 cycles, a sample-barcoded 5' primer and a J-beta primer mix were used. TCRdb reanalysed the 5' RACE reads using MiXCR and keeps one entry per CDR3 protein. The table includes around 870,000 distinct CDR3 sequences, under 35% detected once. Source material: blood. The source of these receptors is a woman at least 80 years old in good health.

This clonotype occurred a few times. V and J are TRBV4-2 and TRBJ2-1; 13 nucleotides line up with TRBD2. This CDR3 contains 17 residues. The V segment lost 4 bases and the J segment 5 bases; nucleotides outside the gene matches: 8. CDR1 is LGHNA, CDR2 YNFKEQ, per germline. The CDR3: CASSRRTSGGKHNEQFF. The CDR3, as DNA: TGTGCCAGCAGCCGTCGGACTAGCGGGGGAAAACACAATGAGCAGTTCTTC.

Details on this clonotype: A read error may explain this, as a much larger clone is one base away. As the CDR3 is not closed by the conserved phenylalanine or tryptophan, this likely results from a read error. This chain uses TRBV11-2 with TRBJ2-1; D unclear. V was pared by 0 bases and J by 6 bases, with 15 bases between. The CDR3 is made up of 16 amino acids. Germline-derived CDR1 and CDR2 are SGHAT and FQNNGV. CDR3 region: CASSLERSGRTNEQFV. In DNA form, the CDR3 reads TGTGCCAGCAGCTTAGAAAGAAGTGGAAGGACCAATGAGCAGTTCGTC.

On this clonotype itself: With a much larger clone just one base away, this may be a read error. The rearrangement links TRBV27 to TRBJ2-3; maybe TRBD2 (6 bases). Germline V CDR1 and CDR2: MNHEY, SMNVEV (reference sequence). The CDR3 runs to 12 residues. The CDR3 coding sequence is TGTGCCAACAGTTTCATGGAGGGTACGCAGTATTTT. Translated, it gives CANSFMEGTQYF.

This clonotype occurred a few times. CDR3 amino acids: CASSPGGLEPQHF. The CDR3 region has the DNA TGTGCCAGCAGCCCAGGGGGCCTGGAGCCCCAGCATTTT. The chain links TRBV7-2 to TRBJ1-5; 8 bases are shared with TRBD1. The CDR3 covers 13 residues. Trimming cost V 5 bases and J 8 bases; bases outside gene matches: 5. Germline V lookup: CDR1 SGHTA, CDR2 FQGNSA.

This clonotype was seen only once. The DNA for the CDR3 is TGTGCCAGTAGTGAGCAGGGTAGCGGGGGGACCAATGAGCAGTTCTTC. Its translation: CASSEQGSGGTNEQFF. The chain carries TRBV7-2 and TRBJ2-1, with 10 positions matching TRBD2. The V and J ends lost 9 bases and 6 bases, in that order; junction bases with no gene match: 14. Germline CDR1 SGHTA, CDR2 FQGNSA. The CDR3 runs to 16 residues.

The CDR3 DNA reads as TGTGCCAGCAGTTACTCAGGGGGACTCCAAGAGACCCAGTACTTC. It yields the protein CASSYSGGLQETQYF. The chain is built from TRBV6-5 and TRBJ2-5; the D call may be TRBD1 or TRBD2 (6 bases each). CDR3 size: 15 residues. Deletions cut 0 bases from V and 1 base from J, with 9 bases between. CDR1 and CDR2 (germline): MNHEY, SVGAGI.

This clonotype was recorded many times. This sequence joins TRBV6-2 or TRBV6-3 and TRBJ1-2; TRBD1 matches at 10 bases. The V gene end was trimmed by 10 bases and the J gene end by 0 bases; junction bases not matched to a gene: 14. The length of the CDR3 is 17 residues. The V gene's germline CDR1 is MNHEY and CDR2 SVGEGT. This CDR3 is CATQNRDRGQANYGYTF. The DNA for the CDR3 is TGTGCCACCCAGAATCGAGACAGGGGGCAAGCTAACTATGGCTACACCTTC.

This clonotype appeared many times. V usage is TRBV20-1 and J usage is TRBJ2-7, with TRBD2 matching 10 bases. The CDR3 runs to 17 residues. Germline-derived CDR1 and CDR2 are DFQATT and SNEGSKA (reference sequence). The V segment lost 1 base and the J segment 1 base; nucleotides outside the gene matches: 10. DNA for the CDR3: TGCAGTGCTAGAGTTTCTAGGCCTAGCGGGGGTTCCTACGAGCAGTACTTC. Amino acids: CSARVSRPSGGSYEQYF.

This clonotype was counted at least ten times. V gene TRBV19 combines with J gene TRBJ2-1; D might be TRBD2 (7 bases). Germline assignment: CDR1 LNHDA and CDR2 SQIVND (reference sequence). The CDR3 contains 15 residues. Trimming removed 6 bases from V and 3 bases from J, with 15 bases in between. The CDR3 coding sequence is TGTGCCAGTAGCGTCAGGAGGGGGGGCTACAATGAGCAGTTCTTC. This gives the protein CASSVRRGGYNEQFF.

This clonotype came up many times. The V call is TRBV24-1, the J call TRBJ2-3; no clear D gene. There are 12 residues in the CDR3. The germline V and J ends were trimmed by 4 bases and 6 bases, with 7 bases remaining between them. The germline gives CDR1 KGHDR, CDR2 SFDVKD. CDR3 region: CATSEFGDTQYF. CDR3 bases: TGTGCCACCAGTGAGTTTGGGGATACGCAGTATTTT.

CDR3 loop: CSAKPTGRGSQYGYTF. In DNA, the CDR3 is TGCAGTGCTAAACCGACAGGGCGCGGGTCCCAATATGGCTACACCTTC. The V call is TRBV20-1, the J call TRBJ1-2, with 7 positions matching TRBD1. CDR1 is DFQATT, CDR2 SNEGSKA, per germline (reference sequence). The CDR3 consists of 16 residues. J gave up 5 bases and V 4 bases, and 16 bases lay outside the gene matches.

This clonotype was counted ten times or more. J is TRBJ2-3 and V is TRBV4-2; D ambiguous. Trimming stripped 0 bases from V and 0 bases from J, with 7 bases between. The CDR3 has 15 residues. Looked up from germline, CDR1 is LGHNA and CDR2 is YNFKEQ. The CDR3 DNA reads TGTGCCAGCAGCCAAGACGGCACTAGCACAGATACGCAGTATTTT. Amino acids: CASSQDGTSTDTQYF.

This clonotype has ten or more counts. The chain links TRBV28 to TRBJ2-7; 9 bases are shared with TRBD2. Germline V gives CDR1 MDHEN, CDR2 SYDVKM. The CDR3 loop spans 15 amino acids. The J segment lost 1 base and the V segment lost 2 bases, leaving 3 bases of the junction unmatched. The CDR3 DNA reads as TGTGCCAGCAGTTTACTAGCGGGGTTTTCCTACGAGCAGTACTTC. It translates to CASSLLAGFSYEQYF.

The CDR3 sequence: CSASQVGHYEQYF. The CDR3 region has the DNA TGCAGTGCTAGTCAGGTGGGGCACTACGAGCAGTACTTC. This sequence joins TRBV20-1 and TRBJ2-7, with D perhaps matching TRBD1 (5 bases). The germline CDR1 and CDR2 sequences are DFQATT and SNEGSKA (reference sequence). The germline V and J ends were trimmed by 3 bases and 3 bases, with 12 bases remaining between them. The CDR3 length is 13 residues.

This clonotype was counted only a few times. One end of the junction does not line up with germline, which may come from a read error. The chain joins TRBV5-1 to TRBJ2-7, with unresolved D. The CDR3 totals 15 residues. Looked up from germline, CDR1 is SGHRS and CDR2 is YFSETQ. DNA of the CDR3: TGCGCCAGCAGCTTCAATACCCAGAGCCACTACAAGCAGTACTTC. This encodes CASSFNTQSHYKQYF.

This chain connects TRBV13 to TRBJ2-3; D is ambiguous. V was clipped by 0 bases and J by 2 bases, with 9 bases between them. CDR3 length: 15 amino acids. The germline V gene encodes CDR1 PRHDT and CDR2 FYEKMQ (reference sequence). The chain's CDR3 is CASSLGGRITDTQYF. For the CDR3, the DNA is TGTGCCAGCAGCTTAGGCGGCAGGATCACAGATACGCAGTATTTT.

This clonotype was seen more than once but under ten times. Germline and junction disagree at one end, which may indicate a read error. The CDR3 protein is CASTLGRGARQDPQYF. The CDR3 nucleotides read TGTGCCAGCACCCTGGGGCGAGGGGCCCGACAAGATCCGCAGTATTTT. The chain links TRBV28 to TRBJ2-3; D may correspond to TRBD1 or TRBD2 (5 bases each). Germline V gives CDR1 MDHEN, CDR2 SYDVKM. CDR3 size: 16 residues. Using reference TRBV28 and TRBJ2-3 for the parts outside the CDR3, the full variable domain is DVKVTQSSRYLVKRTGEKVFLECVQDMDHENMFWYRQDPGLGLRLIYFSYDVKMKEKGDIPEGYSVSREKKERFSLILESASTNQTSMYLCASTLGRGARQDPQYFGPGTRLTVL.